A single sample is the source of the 3 T cell receptor beta chains below, sequenced in a study of circulating and synovial CD4+ cells in juvenile arthritis. This table comes from immunoSEQ multiplex PCR, and its TCRdb copy is limited to in-frame clones, with some not included. Of about 36,000 clones listed, about 94% are singletons. The sequenced material came from CD4+ T cells from blood. These TCRs come from a human donor with juvenile idiopathic arthritis.

V is TRBV4-1 and J is TRBJ1-2, with 9 bases identical to TRBD1. J lost 2 bases, V lost 2 bases, and 6 bases had no gene match. The germline CDR1 and CDR2 sequences are MGHRA and YSYEKL. The CDR3 extends over 16 amino acids. The CDR3 loop reads CASSQPRDRANYGYTF. The CDR3 DNA follows: TGCGCCAGCAGCCAACCCCGGGACAGGGCAAACTATGGCTACACCTTC.

V and J are TRBV6-5 and TRBJ1-3; no clear D. The germline V gene encodes CDR1 MNHEY and CDR2 SVGAGI. The CDR3 spans 14 residues. The ends were cut back, 6 bases at V and 0 bases at J, with 9 bases in the middle. The CDR3 reads CASSSLSSGNTIYF. CDR3 in DNA: TGTGCCAGCAGCTCACTGAGCTCTGGAAACACCATATATTTT.

CDR3 sequence reads: CASSLRTGPANEKLFF. CDR3 nucleotide sequence: TGCGCCAGCAGCCTTAGGACAGGGCCGGCGAATGAAAAACTGTTTTTT. The V call is TRBV4-3, the J call TRBJ1-4; 8 bases are a match to TRBD1. V trimming: 4 bases; J trimming: 5 bases; junction bases outside the gene matches: 9. The CDR3 is 16 residues long. The germline V gene encodes CDR1 LGHNA and CDR2 YSLEER.